The entry below gives a single TCR beta chain sequence along with its context. This clonotype occurred a few times. The antigen it recognizes is unknown. No base quality information exists; no much larger clone differs at one position. cDNA was synthesized by template-switch 5'RACE using a primer carrying a 10-nucleotide random unique molecular identifier by which each TCR transcript was tagged. Every sequencing run yielded over 160 million TCR-beta sequences covering 15-18 subjects. The RNeasy kit was used to extract total RNA. The KAPA Real-time Library Amplification kit was used to amplify TCR-beta VDJ regions with primers targeting the TCR constant region and the 5'RACE anchor. Sample indexes and Illumina adaptors were added in a first PCR, after which library yield was increased in a second PCR. After purification with Ampure beads, the TCR product of roughly 650 bp was size-selected on a 2% E-gel SizeSelection system. Before pooling, libraries had their quality checked on a Bioanalyzer, their concentration measured with Qubit, and their quantity determined with the Kapa Library Quantification kit. An Illumina HiSeq 2500 sequenced the libraries paired-end 2 x 150 bp. To increase sequence diversity, roughly 24-31% phiX was spiked into each library pool. The original pipeline was this. The quality-filtered reads were processed with the UMI-based MiGEC pipeline, whose error correction step removed more than 90% of the raw TCR sequences. IMGT germline references were used for aligning VDJ genes, and each clonotype was defined as a unique CDR3 amino acid sequence together with its V-J genes. Clonal expansion, Shannon diversity and CDR3 relatedness were evaluated with VDJtools (CalcPairwiseDistances, ClusterSamples), while phylogenetic trees were built in CLCbio workbench. Clones with at least 8 unique UMIs were defined as expanded, with this threshold being based on coefficient-of-variation modelling across technical triplicates. TCRdb reran the public reads through fastp at Q25 and MiXCR, keeping productive beta chains. One record per CDR3 amino acid sequence lists the most common genes and DNA. The V and J calls reflect TCRdb's pipeline rather than the authors' work. This sample gives fewer than 55,000 distinct CDR3 sequences in total; about 6% of them show up just once. The ten largest account for around 0.6% of the sample.

CDR1 SGHDT and CDR2 YYEEEE are derived from the germline V gene. V is shortened by 0 bases, J by 1 base, and the region joining them spans 16 bases. Its CDR3 holds 17 amino acids, cysteine through phenylalanine. CDR3 DNA is the only sequence kept; it has 51 bases, read in frame from the first base. This entry is derived from a study of neurological immune-mediated disorders (dated by TCRdb to between 2018 and 2021). Context from the whole study: Using UMI-based sequencing, the study compared peripheral blood TCR-beta repertoires from patients with HTLV-I-associated myelopathy (HAM/TSP), patients with multiple sclerosis, and healthy controls. The 90 to 120 TCR-beta libraries covered PBMC samples along with longitudinal samples, technical triplicates, and paired sorted CD4+ and CD8+ T-cell subsets. The cohort was made up of about 65 subjects, consisting of roughly 15 HAM/TSP patients, some 34 multiple sclerosis patients and around 20 healthy controls.

Points the paper makes about the study in general: TCR clonal expansion was greatest in HAM/TSP patients and smallest in MS patients, who ranked below even healthy controls. No identical CDR3 amino acid sequences were shared among expanded clones across subjects, suggesting private TCR-beta repertoires in all groups.

Blood bank volunteers in Maryland, USA served as the healthy controls. For sorted-subset TCR libraries, 1 million sorted CD4+ or CD8+ T cells were used. PBMCs were separated from peripheral blood using Ficoll-Hypaque density gradient centrifugation and then cryopreserved in liquid nitrogen. Paired sorted CD4+ and CD8+ subsets came from healthy controls, HAM/TSP patients and MS patients. The sequenced sample was CD4+ T cells from blood. This chain joins TRBV5-6 to TRBJ1-1; TRBD1 is possibly the D segment (5 matching bases). The sequence was obtained from a woman between 40 and 55 years old in good health. The nucleotide sequence reads TGTGCCAGCAGCTTGGCTGTGCCAGGGTTCGGGAACACTGAAGCTTTCTTT. It codes for CASSLAVPGFGNTEAFF.